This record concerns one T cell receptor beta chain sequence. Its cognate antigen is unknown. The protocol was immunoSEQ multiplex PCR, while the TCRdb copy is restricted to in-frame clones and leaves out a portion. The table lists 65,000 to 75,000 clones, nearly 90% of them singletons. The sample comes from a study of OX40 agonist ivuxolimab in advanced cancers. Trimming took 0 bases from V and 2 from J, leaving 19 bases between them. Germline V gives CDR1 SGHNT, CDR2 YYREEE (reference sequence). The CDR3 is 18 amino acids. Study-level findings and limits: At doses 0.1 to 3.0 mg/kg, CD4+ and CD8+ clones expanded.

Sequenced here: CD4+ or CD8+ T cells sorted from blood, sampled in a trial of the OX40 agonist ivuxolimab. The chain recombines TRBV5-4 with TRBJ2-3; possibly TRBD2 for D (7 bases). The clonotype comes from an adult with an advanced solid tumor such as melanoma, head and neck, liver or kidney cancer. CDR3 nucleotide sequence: TGTGCCAGCAGCTTGGGGGGGCGAGGCGAGCGGGACACAGATACGCAGTATTTT. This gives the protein CASSLGGRGERDTDTQYF.